These 12 T cell receptor beta chains were sequenced from one sample in a study of T cell responses to AZD1222 COVID-19 vaccine. The repertoire was sequenced with immunoSEQ multiplex PCR; TCRdb's copy has only in-frame clones and lacks some. Counted here are some 110,000 clones, around nine tenths occurring once; the ten biggest clones make up 3% to 4%. The sample consisted of peripheral blood, taken 28 days after the second dose of the MenACWY control vaccine. The receptors were sampled from an adult who received the MenACWY meningococcal vaccine as a control.

The gene calls are TRBV10-3 and TRBJ2-5; TRBD2 might be the D (5 bases). The V and J ends lost 6 bases and 5 bases respectively, with 13 bases between them. CDR1 is ENHRY and CDR2 is SYGVKD in the germline V gene. The CDR3 is 13 residues long. CDR3 residues: CAISTGRPETQYF. The CDR3 nucleotides read TGTGCCATCAGCACGGGAAGGCCCGAGACCCAGTACTTC.

This clone appeared a few times. The J gene is TRBJ1-2, the V gene TRBV27, with D possibly matching TRBD1 (5 bases). Germline V gene sequence: CDR1 MNHEY, CDR2 SMNVEV (reference sequence). The V gene lost 1 base and the J gene lost 0 bases, with 12 bases spanning the gap. The CDR3 loop spans 16 amino acids. For the CDR3, the DNA is TGTGCCAGCAGTTTATTGGGGCGGGGAGCTAACTATGGCTACACCTTC. It specifies CASSLLGRGANYGYTF.

The gene calls are TRBV7-8 and TRBJ1-5; no definite D call. CDR3 length equals 13 residues. Per the germline V gene, CDR1 is SGHVS and CDR2 is FQNEAQ. Trimming stripped 1 base from V and 6 bases from J, with 7 bases between. CDR3 loop: CASSLGVTQPQHF. The CDR3 DNA reads TGTGCCAGCAGCTTAGGAGTCACTCAGCCCCAGCATTTT.

V usage is TRBV27 and J usage is TRBJ2-7; 7 nucleotides match TRBD2. V lost 0 bases to trimming and J lost 7 bases; unmatched junction nucleotides: 9. This CDR3 region has 15 residues. Looked up from germline, CDR1 is MNHEY and CDR2 is SMNVEV (reference sequence). This CDR3 reads CASSLSSSGISEQYF. For the CDR3, the DNA is TGTGCCAGCAGTTTATCGTCCAGCGGGATTAGTGAGCAGTACTTC.

The chain couples TRBV7-9 to TRBJ2-7; perhaps TRBD2 as D (6 bases). V lost 1 base and J 4 bases, leaving 11 bases between the germline ends. Germline CDR1 reads SEHNR; CDR2 reads FQNEAQ (reference sequence). CDR3 size: 14 residues. The CDR3 DNA is TGTGCCAGCAGCTTAGGGGGGGAGTCGTACGAGCAGTACTTC. This encodes CASSLGGESYEQYF.

This clone was seen a few times. The chain is built from TRBV5-1 and TRBJ1-3, with D unresolved. Trimming removed 0 bases from V and 4 bases from J, with 5 bases in between. The CDR3 runs 13 residues. From germline, CDR1 is SGHRS and CDR2 YFSETQ. For the CDR3, the DNA is TGCGCCAGCAGCTTGGGGGCCGGAAACACCATATATTTT. This encodes CASSLGAGNTIYF.

This clone has just one count. The CDR3: CASSLGLGNTGELFF. In DNA, the CDR3 is TGTGCCAGCAGCTTGGGACTAGGGAACACCGGGGAGCTGTTTTTT. This chain uses TRBV7-7 with TRBJ2-2; 8 bases are a match to TRBD2. The CDR3 runs 15 residues. J lost 1 base, V lost 3 bases, and 1 base had no gene match. Germline values: CDR1 SSHAT, CDR2 FNYEAQ (reference sequence).

V gene TRBV11-2 combines with J gene TRBJ2-3; perhaps TRBD2 as D (5 bases). The V end was cut by 6 bases, the J end by 1 base, with 14 bases between. This CDR3 has 15 amino acids. Germline assignment: CDR1 SGHAT and CDR2 FQNNGV. The CDR3 here is CASSYVAGGTDTQYF. The DNA for the CDR3 is TGTGCCAGCAGTTATGTCGCGGGTGGCACAGATACGCAGTATTTT.

The V and J genes are TRBV5-6 and TRBJ2-7, with TRBD2 matching over 8 bases. The V gene's germline CDR1 is SGHDT and CDR2 YYEEEE. J was trimmed by 6 bases and V by 3 bases; bases with no gene match: 5. The CDR3 contains 13 residues. The CDR3 loop reads CASSSPGGPEQYF. The CDR3 DNA sequence: TGTGCCAGCAGCTCCCCGGGGGGGCCCGAGCAGTACTTC.

The V and J genes are TRBV21-1 and TRBJ2-7. TRBV21-1 is tagged as a pseudogene. This CDR3 is built from 11 residues. The DNA for the CDR3 is TGTGCCAGCAGCAAACGACACGAGCAGTACTTC. Its translation: CASSKRHEQYF.

This clone was counted between two and nine times. This chain links TRBV5-1 with TRBJ2-7; 9 bases map to TRBD2. Per germline, CDR1 SGHRS and CDR2 YFSETQ. V shed 0 bases and J 6 bases; nucleotides not matched to a gene: 10. The length of the CDR3 is 16 residues. CDR3 nucleotide sequence: TGCGCCAGCAGCTTGGGCGGAAGCGGGGGGTCCCTCGAGCAGTACTTC. It yields the protein CASSLGGSGGSLEQYF.

The chain joins TRBV5-1 to TRBJ1-2; D not certain. The V end was cut by 0 bases, the J end by 14 bases, with 14 bases between. The CDR3 length is 12 residues. Germline V gene sequence: CDR1 SGHRS, CDR2 YFSETQ. CDR3 loop: CASSLGAGPGTF. CDR3 nucleotides: TGCGCCAGCAGCTTGGGGGCAGGCCCGGGAACCTTC. The entire variable domain, with the rest obtained from reference TRBV5-1 and TRBJ1-2, is as follows: KAGVTQTPRYLIKTRGQQVTLSCSPISGHRSVSWYQQTPGQGLQFLFEYFSETQRNKGNFPGRFSGRQFSNSRSEMNVSTLELGDSALYLCASSLGAGPGTFGSGTRLTVV.